The source of this T cell receptor beta chain is a study of PD-1 blockade in classical Hodgkin lymphoma. Study results and caveats: Baseline TCR diversity was reportedly lower in newly diagnosed patients than healthy donors.

In every patient, relapse followed autologous stem cell transplantation, while exposure to brentuximab vedotin differed. Sequencing used immunoSEQ multiplex PCR; TCRdb keeps in-frame clones, though not all of them. The profile shows thousands of clones, approximately 84% of them singletons. Concerning this clone: Its specificity is not known.

The CDR3 runs 13 residues. The V gene lost 3 bases and the J gene lost 7 bases, with 11 bases spanning the gap. In germline, CDR1 is SGDLS, CDR2 YYNGEE. The specimen was peripheral blood mononuclear cells (PBMCs), collected at baseline. This clonotype was sampled from a human donor with classical Hodgkin lymphoma. The chain has TRBV9 and TRBJ2-1; no clear D. The CDR3 bases are TGTGCCAGCAGCGCCGGCGCACGAAATGAGCAGTTCTTC. The encoded protein is CASSAGARNEQFF.